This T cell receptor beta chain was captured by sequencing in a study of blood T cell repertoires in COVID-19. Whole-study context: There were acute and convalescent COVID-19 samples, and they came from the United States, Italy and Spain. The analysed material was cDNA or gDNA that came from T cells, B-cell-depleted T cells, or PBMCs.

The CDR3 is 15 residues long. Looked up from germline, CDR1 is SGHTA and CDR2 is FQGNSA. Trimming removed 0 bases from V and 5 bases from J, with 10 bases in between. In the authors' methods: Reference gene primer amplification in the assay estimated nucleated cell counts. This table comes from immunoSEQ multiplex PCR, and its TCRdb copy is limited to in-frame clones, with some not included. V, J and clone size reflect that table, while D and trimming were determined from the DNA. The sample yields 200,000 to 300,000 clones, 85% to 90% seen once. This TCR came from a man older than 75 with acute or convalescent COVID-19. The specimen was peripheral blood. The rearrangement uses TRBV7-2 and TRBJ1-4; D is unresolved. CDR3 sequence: CASSLATGFNEKLFF. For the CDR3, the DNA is TGTGCCAGCAGCTTAGCGACGGGATTCAATGAAAAACTGTTTTTT.